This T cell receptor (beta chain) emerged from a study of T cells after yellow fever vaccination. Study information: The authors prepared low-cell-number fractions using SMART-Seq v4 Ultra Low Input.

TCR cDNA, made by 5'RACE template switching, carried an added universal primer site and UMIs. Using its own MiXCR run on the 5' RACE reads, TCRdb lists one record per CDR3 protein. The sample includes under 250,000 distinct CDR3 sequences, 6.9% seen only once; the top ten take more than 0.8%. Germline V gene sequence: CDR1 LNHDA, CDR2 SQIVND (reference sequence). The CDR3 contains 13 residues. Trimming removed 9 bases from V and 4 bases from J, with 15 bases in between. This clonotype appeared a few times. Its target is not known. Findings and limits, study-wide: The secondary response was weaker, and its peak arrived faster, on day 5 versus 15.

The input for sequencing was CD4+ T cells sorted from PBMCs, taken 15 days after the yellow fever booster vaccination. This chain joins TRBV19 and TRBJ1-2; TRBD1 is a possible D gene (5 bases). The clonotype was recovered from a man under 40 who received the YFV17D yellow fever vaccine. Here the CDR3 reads CASGERGGYGYTF. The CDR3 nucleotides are TGTGCCAGCGGTGAGAGGGGCGGCTATGGCTACACCTTC. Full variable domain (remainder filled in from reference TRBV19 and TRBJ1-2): DGGITQSPKYLFRKEGQNVTLSCEQNLNHDAMYWYRQDPGQGLRLIYYSQIVNDFQKGDIAEGYSVSREKKESFPLTVTSAQKNPTAFYLCASGERGGYGYTFGSGTRLTVV.